The sequence of this T cell receptor beta chain was determined in a study of T cell repertoires in cytomegalovirus infection. The length of the CDR3 is 16 residues. Trimming removed 4 bases from V and 5 bases from J; junction bases left unmatched: 12. Germline lookup yields CDR1 SGHRS and CDR2 YFSETQ. In regard to this clonotype: Its antigen is unknown.

TCRdb processed the reads anew with MiXCR; each CDR3 protein has one entry. Of nearly 700,000 distinct CDR3 sequences detected, about 30% appear once; the ten largest clones hold about 20%. This rearrangement joins TRBV5-1 to TRBJ2-5, with 9 bases fitting TRBD2. The origin of this receptor is a human donor in good health (CMV status not recorded). Some clones in this sample may be carry-over from other donors' samples. Sequencing was performed on cultured PBMCs, taken from culture after CMV antigen stimulation. In nucleotides, the CDR3 is TGCGCCAGCAGCCCGGGTAGCGGGAGAGGTTTGGAGACCCAGTACTTC. It translates to CASSPGSGRGLETQYF.